This T cell receptor beta chain was captured by sequencing in a study of cytomegalovirus exposure and HLA in healthy donors. General study results and limits: When analyzed later, a missense DCLRE1C variant was found to be linked to TCR beta V- and J-gene trimming. A later analysis showed HLA-associated TCR beta chains outstripping equally common others in clonal expansion. Investigators reported around 150 TCR beta chains as tied to cytomegalovirus.

V was pared by 0 bases and J by 3 bases, with 13 bases between. Per germline, CDR1 SGHTS and CDR2 YDEGEE. This CDR3 has 15 residues. Notes on this clone: Its antigen is currently unknown.

PCR used 60 Vbeta primers and 13 Jbeta primers. The table came from immunoSEQ multiplex PCR; TCRdb's copy has only in-frame clones and leaves some out. The sample consists of 150,000 to 250,000 clones, 65% to 85% of them appearing once. The origin of this receptor is a boy aged 2 to 10 in good health and CMV-seronegative. The chain has TRBV5-8 and TRBJ2-7; tentatively, D is TRBD1 (6 bases). Sequenced material: PBMCs. CDR3 region: CASSLEQGLNYEQYF. The CDR3 nucleotides are TGTGCCAGCAGCTTGGAGCAGGGGCTAAACTACGAGCAGTACTTC.